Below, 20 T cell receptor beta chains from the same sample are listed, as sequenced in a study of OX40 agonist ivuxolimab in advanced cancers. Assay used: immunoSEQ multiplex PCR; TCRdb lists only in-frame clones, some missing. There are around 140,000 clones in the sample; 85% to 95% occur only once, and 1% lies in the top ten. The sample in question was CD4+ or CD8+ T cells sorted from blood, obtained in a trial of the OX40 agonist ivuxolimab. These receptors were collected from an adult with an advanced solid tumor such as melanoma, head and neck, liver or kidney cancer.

The CDR3 DNA reads as TGTGCCAGCAGCCCGCAATCCCCTTCTCGCGAGCAGTACTTC. Its protein product is CASSPQSPSREQYF. This rearrangement joins TRBV7-2 to TRBJ2-7; D is unclear. V was shortened by 5 bases and J by 6 bases, with 17 bases between the two germline ends. Germline lookup yields CDR1 SGHTA and CDR2 FQGNSA. This CDR3 is 14 amino acids long.

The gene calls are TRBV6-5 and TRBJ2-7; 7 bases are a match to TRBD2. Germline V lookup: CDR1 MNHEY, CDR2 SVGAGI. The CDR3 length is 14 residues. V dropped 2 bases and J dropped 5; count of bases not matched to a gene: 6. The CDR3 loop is CASSYTSVVHEQYF. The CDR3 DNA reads TGTGCCAGCAGTTACACTAGCGTGGTCCACGAGCAGTACTTC.

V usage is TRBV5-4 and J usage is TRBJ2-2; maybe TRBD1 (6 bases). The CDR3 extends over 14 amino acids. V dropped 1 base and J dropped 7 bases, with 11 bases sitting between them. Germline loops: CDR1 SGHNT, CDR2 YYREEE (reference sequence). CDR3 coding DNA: TGTGCCAGCAGCTTGCCAGGGGCTAGCGGGGAGCTGTTTTTT. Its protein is CASSLPGASGELFF.

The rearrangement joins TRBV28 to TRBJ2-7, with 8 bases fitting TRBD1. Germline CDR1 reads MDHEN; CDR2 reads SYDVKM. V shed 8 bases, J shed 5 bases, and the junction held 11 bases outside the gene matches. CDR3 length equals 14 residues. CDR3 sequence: CASLEDRAHHEQYF. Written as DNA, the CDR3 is TGTGCCAGCCTTGAGGACAGGGCTCACCACGAGCAGTACTTC.

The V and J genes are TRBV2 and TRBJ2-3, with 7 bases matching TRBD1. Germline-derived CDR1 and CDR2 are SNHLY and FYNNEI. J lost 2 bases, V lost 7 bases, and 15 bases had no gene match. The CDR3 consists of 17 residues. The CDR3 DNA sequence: TGTGCCAGCAACTTCGGGTTAGACAGGGCCTTCACAGATACGCAGTATTTT. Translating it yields CASNFGLDRAFTDTQYF. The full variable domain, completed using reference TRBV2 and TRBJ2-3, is EPEVTQTPSHQVTQMGQEVILRCVPISNHLYFYWYRQILGQKVEFLVSFYNNEISEKSEIFDDQFSVERPDGSNFTLKIRSTKLEDSAMYFCASNFGLDRAFTDTQYFGPGTRLTVL.

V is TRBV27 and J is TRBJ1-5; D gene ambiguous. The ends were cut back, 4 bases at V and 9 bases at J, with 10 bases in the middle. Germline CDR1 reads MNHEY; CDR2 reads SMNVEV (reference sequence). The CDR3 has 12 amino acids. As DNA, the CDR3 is TGTGCCAGCAGTTCCCCCTTGGGGCCCCAGCATTTT. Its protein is CASSSPLGPQHF.

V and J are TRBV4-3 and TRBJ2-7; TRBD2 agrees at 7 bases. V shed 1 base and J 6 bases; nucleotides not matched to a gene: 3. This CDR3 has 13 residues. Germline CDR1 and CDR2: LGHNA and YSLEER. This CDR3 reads CASSQVGGGEQYF. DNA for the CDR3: TGCGCCAGCAGCCAAGTAGGCGGGGGCGAGCAGTACTTC.

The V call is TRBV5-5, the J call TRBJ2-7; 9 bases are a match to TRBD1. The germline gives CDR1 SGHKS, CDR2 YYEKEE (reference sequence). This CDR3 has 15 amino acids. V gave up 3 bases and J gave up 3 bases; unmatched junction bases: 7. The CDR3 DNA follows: TGTGCCAGCAGCTCGGGACAGGGTGTCGACTACGAGCAGTACTTC. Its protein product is CASSSGQGVDYEQYF.

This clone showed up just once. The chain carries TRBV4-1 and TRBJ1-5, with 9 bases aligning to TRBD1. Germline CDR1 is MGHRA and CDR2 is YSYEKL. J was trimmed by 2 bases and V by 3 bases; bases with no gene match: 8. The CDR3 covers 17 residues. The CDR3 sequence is CASSHTTGGTGNQPQHF. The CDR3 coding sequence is TGCGCCAGCAGCCACACGACAGGGGGAACGGGCAATCAGCCCCAGCATTTT.

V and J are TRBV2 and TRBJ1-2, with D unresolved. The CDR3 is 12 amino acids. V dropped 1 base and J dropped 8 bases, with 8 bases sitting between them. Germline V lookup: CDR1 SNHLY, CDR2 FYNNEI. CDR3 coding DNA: TGTGCCAGCAGTGAAGACGGGGAGGGCTACACCTTC. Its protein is CASSEDGEGYTF.

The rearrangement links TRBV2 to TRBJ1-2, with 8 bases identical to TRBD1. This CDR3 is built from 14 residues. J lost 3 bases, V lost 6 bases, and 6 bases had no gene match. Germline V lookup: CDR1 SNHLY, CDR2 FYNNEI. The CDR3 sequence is CASRPRGPYYGYTF. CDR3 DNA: TGTGCCAGCAGACCCAGGGGGCCATACTATGGCTACACCTTC. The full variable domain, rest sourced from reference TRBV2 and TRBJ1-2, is EPEVTQTPSHQVTQMGQEVILRCVPISNHLYFYWYRQILGQKVEFLVSFYNNEISEKSEIFDDQFSVERPDGSNFTLKIRSTKLEDSAMYFCASRPRGPYYGYTFGSGTRLTVV.

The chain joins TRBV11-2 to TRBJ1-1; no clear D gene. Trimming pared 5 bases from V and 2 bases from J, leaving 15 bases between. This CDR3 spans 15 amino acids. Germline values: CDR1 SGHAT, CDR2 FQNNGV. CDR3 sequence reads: CASSPQLAGNTEAFF. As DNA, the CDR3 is TGTGCCAGCAGCCCCCAACTGGCAGGCAACACTGAAGCTTTCTTT.

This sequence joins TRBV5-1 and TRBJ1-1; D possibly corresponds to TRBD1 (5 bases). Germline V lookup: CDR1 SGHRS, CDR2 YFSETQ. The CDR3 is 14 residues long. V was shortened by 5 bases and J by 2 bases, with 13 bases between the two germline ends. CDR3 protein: CASRIGATNTEAFF. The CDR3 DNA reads TGCGCCAGCAGAATAGGGGCGACTAACACTGAAGCTTTCTTT.

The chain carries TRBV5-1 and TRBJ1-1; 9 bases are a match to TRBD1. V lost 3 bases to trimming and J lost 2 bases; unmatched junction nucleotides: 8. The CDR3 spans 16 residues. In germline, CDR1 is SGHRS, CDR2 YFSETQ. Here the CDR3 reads CASSSAGTGRNTEAFF. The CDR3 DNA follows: TGCGCCAGCAGCTCAGCCGGGACAGGGCGAAACACTGAAGCTTTCTTT.

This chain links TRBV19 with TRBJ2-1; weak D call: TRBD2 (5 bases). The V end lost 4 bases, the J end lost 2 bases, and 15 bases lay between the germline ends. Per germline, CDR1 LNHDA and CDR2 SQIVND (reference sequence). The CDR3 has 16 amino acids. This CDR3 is CASSNRGKGAYNEQFF. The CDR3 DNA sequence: TGTGCCAGTAGTAACCGTGGAAAGGGAGCCTACAATGAGCAGTTCTTC.

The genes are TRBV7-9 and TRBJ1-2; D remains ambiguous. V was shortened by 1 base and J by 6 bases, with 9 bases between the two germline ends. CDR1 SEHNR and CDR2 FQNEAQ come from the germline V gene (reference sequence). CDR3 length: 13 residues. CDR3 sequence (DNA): TGTGCCAGCAGCTTAGTGGTTCCAGATGGCTACACCTTC. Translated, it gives CASSLVVPDGYTF. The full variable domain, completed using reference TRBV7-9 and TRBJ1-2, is DTGVSQNPRHKITKRGQNVTFRCDPISEHNRLYWYRQTLGQGPEFLTYFQNEAQLEKSRLLSDRFSAERPKGSFSTLEIQRTEQGDSAMYLCASSLVVPDGYTFGSGTRLTVV.

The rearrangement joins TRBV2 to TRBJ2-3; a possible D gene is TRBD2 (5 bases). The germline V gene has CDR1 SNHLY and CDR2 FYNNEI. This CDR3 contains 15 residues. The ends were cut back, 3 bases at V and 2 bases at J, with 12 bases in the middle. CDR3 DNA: TGTGCCAGCAGTGATCCGGGGTTTTTCACAGATACGCAGTATTTT. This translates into CASSDPGFFTDTQYF.

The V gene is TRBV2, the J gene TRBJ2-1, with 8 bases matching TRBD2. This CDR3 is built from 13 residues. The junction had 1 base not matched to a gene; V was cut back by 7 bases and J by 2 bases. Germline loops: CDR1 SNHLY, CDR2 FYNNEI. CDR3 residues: CASMGLAYNEQFF. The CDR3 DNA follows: TGTGCCAGCATGGGACTAGCCTACAATGAGCAGTTCTTC. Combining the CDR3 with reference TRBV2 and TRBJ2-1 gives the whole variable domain EPEVTQTPSHQVTQMGQEVILRCVPISNHLYFYWYRQILGQKVEFLVSFYNNEISEKSEIFDDQFSVERPDGSNFTLKIRSTKLEDSAMYFCASMGLAYNEQFFGPGTRLTVL.

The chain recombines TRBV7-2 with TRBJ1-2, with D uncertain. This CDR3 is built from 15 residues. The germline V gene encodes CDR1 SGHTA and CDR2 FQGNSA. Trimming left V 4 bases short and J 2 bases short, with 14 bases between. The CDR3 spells CASSSRTVTNYGYTF. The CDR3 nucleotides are TGTGCCAGCAGCTCTCGGACGGTTACGAACTATGGCTACACCTTC.

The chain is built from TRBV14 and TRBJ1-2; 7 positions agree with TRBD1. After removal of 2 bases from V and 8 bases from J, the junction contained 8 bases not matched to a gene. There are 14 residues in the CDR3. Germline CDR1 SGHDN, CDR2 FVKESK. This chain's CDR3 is CASSQFRQGLGYTF. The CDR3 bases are TGTGCCAGCAGCCAATTTCGACAGGGTTTGGGCTACACCTTC.